This is a list of T cell receptor beta chains from one sample in a study of shared clonotypes between healthy human individuals. Sequenced by immunoSEQ multiplex PCR; TCRdb stores in-frame clones only, minus some. In the table there are over 2,000,000 clones, 85% to 95% of which are singletons. Material: naive CD8+ T cells from PBMCs. Source of these receptors: a man aged 18 to 30 in good health. Some clones in this sample may be carry-over from other donors' samples. Each CDR3 is given with its conserved first and last residue. D genes are given only for firm matches. Expanded clones get a size class; other rows say once, few or many, or leave the size out.

DNA,CDR3,J,D,V,size
TGTGCCAGCAGCTTGGTCCCCCTGTGGCGGGAGACCCAGTACTTC,CASSLVPLWRETQYF,TRBJ2-5,NA,TRBV5-8,NA
TGTGCCAGCAGTTTATCGAGAAACTATGGCTACACCTTC,CASSLSRNYGYTF,TRBJ1-2,NA,TRBV27,NA
TGTGCCAGCAGCGTCAGCCGGTCAGCGGCTGGGGCCAACGTCCTGACTTTC,CASSVSRSAAGANVLTF,TRBJ2-6,NA,TRBV9,NA
TGTGCCAGCAGTTTAGTAGGGGCTGGGGATGGCTACACCTTC,CASSLVGAGDGYTF,TRBJ1-2,NA,TRBV27,once
TGTGCCAGCAGTTCGCAGGGGTGGGGAAACACCATATATTTT,CASSSQGWGNTIYF,TRBJ1-3,NA,TRBV27,NA
TGTGCCAGCAGTCCAGGACCGGGGGCGGAGACCCAGTACTTC,CASSPGPGAETQYF,TRBJ2-5,NA,TRBV2,NA
TGTGCCACCAGCAGAGAGGAGGGATTAGGGAATGAGCAGTTCTTC,CATSREEGLGNEQFF,TRBJ2-1,NA,TRBV15,NA
TGTGCCAGCAGCGAGGTGGGCGGATACTACGAGCAGTACTTC,CASSEVGGYYEQYF,TRBJ2-7,NA,TRBV7-9,NA
TGCGCCAGCAGCTTGGACGGGACTATCTCTGGGGCCAACGTCCTGACTTTC,CASSLDGTISGANVLTF,TRBJ2-6,TRBD2,TRBV5-1,NA
TGTGCCAGTAGTATCCCTGACGGAGCCTACGAGCAGTACTTC,CASSIPDGAYEQYF,TRBJ2-7,NA,TRBV19,NA
TGTGCCAGCAGCCCCCCAGGCGGGGGCCTTCTCGGGCAGTTCTTC,CASSPPGGGLLGQFF,TRBJ2-1,NA,TRBV9,NA
TGTGCCAGCCTAGCCGGGCCATCGGGAGACGAGCAGTACTTC,CASLAGPSGDEQYF,TRBJ2-7,NA,TRBV2,NA
TGTGCCAGCAGTGAAGGGCGCAGGGGTCAACCCTACGAGCAGTACTTC,CASSEGRRGQPYEQYF,TRBJ2-7,NA,TRBV6-1,NA
TGTGCCTGGAGTGTACTGGTGTGGCAGCCCGATACGCAGTATTTT,CAWSVLVWQPDTQYF,TRBJ2-3,NA,TRBV30,NA
TGTGCCAGCAGCGCCACCAAGTACAATGAGCAGTTCTTC,CASSATKYNEQFF,TRBJ2-1,NA,TRBV2,NA
TGTGCCAGCAGCGTCGGGGGAGGGGCCTACAATGAGCAGTTCTTC,CASSVGGGAYNEQFF,TRBJ2-1,TRBD2,TRBV9,NA
TGTGCCAGCAGCTCCGCCGGGACGCTCTATGGCTACACCTTC,CASSSAGTLYGYTF,TRBJ1-2,NA,TRBV7-9,NA
TGTGCCAGCAGACCTGGACAAGGGTGGTACGAGCAGTACTTC,CASRPGQGWYEQYF,TRBJ2-7,NA,TRBV6-5,once
TGCGCCAGCAGCCAGACCACGGGGACACGCGAGGGAAACACCATATATTTT,CASSQTTGTREGNTIYF,TRBJ1-3,NA,TRBV4-1,NA
TGTGCCAGCAGCTTCGTTACTAGCGGGAGTTACTACAATGAGCAGTTCTTC,CASSFVTSGSYYNEQFF,TRBJ2-1,TRBD2,TRBV11-1,NA
TGTGCCAGCAGTTTGCGGTCAGAGTCTTCGGCCCCGAAGTACAATGAGCAGTTCTTC,CASSLRSESSAPKYNEQFF,TRBJ2-1,NA,TRBV28,NA
TGTGCCAGCAGCTTAACCGGGAGAACACCTCCTGGAAACACCATATATTTT,CASSLTGRTPPGNTIYF,TRBJ1-3,NA,TRBV11-2,once
TGTGCCAGCAGTTTATTTATGCATACCGGGGAGCTGTTTTTT,CASSLFMHTGELFF,TRBJ2-2,NA,TRBV28,NA
TGTGCCAGCGGACCCAACCTTAGACTAGCGGGAGGGGATAATGAGCAGTTCTTC,CASGPNLRLAGGDNEQFF,TRBJ2-1,TRBD2,TRBV9,NA
TGTGCCAGCAGCGGGGCTCGCGGGGGAACCTACGAGCAGTACTTC,CASSGARGGTYEQYF,TRBJ2-7,TRBD2,TRBV9,NA
TGTGCCACCAGCAGAGGGGTCAGGGGGCGCCCCGGGGAGCTGTTTTTT,CATSRGVRGRPGELFF,TRBJ2-2,TRBD1,TRBV15,NA
TGTGCCAGTACAGGGACCTACGAGCAGTACTTC,CASTGTYEQYF,TRBJ2-7,NA,TRBV6-5,NA
TGTGCCAGCAGTAGACTAGCGGGAGGAGTGAACACCGGGGAGCTGTTTTTT,CASSRLAGGVNTGELFF,TRBJ2-2,TRBD2,TRBV28,NA
TGTGCCAGCAGTTCCAGGGGCCCAACCAACTATGGCTACACCTTC,CASSSRGPTNYGYTF,TRBJ1-2,NA,TRBV27,NA
TGTGCCAGCACTTGGTATAACGGGGAGCTGTTTTTT,CASTWYNGELFF,TRBJ2-2,NA,TRBV6-1,NA
TGCGCCAGCAGCCAAGATTTCCCCGACTACAATGAGCAGTTCTTC,CASSQDFPDYNEQFF,TRBJ2-1,NA,TRBV4-3,NA
TGTGCCAGCACTGCACGGGACACCAAAAACATTCAGTACTTC,CASTARDTKNIQYF,TRBJ2-4,NA,TRBV28,NA
TGCAGCGGTCAGACAGGGGGCACTGAAGCCTTCTTT,CSGQTGGTEAFF,TRBJ1-1,TRBD1,TRBV29-1,NA
TGTGCCACCTTGGGGGGGTACGGGGCCAACGTCCTGACTTTC,CATLGGYGANVLTF,TRBJ2-6,TRBD2,TRBV19,NA
TGTGCCAGCAGCGCCAACCCGACTGAAGCTTTCTTT,CASSANPTEAFF,TRBJ1-1,NA,TRBV9,NA
TGTGCCAGCAGTCTACTTGTTATTGAAAAACTGTTTTTT,CASSLLVIEKLFF,TRBJ1-4,NA,TRBV6-1,NA
TGCGCCAGCTCACCCGGCGCCGTCAGGGGCTACGAGCAGTACTTC,CASSPGAVRGYEQYF,TRBJ2-7,NA,TRBV5-1,NA
TGCGCCAGCAGCCAAGGTGCCAGGGAGTTCTACGAGCAGTACTTC,CASSQGAREFYEQYF,TRBJ2-7,NA,TRBV4-3,once
TGTGCCAGTAGTATAAGGGCAGGGGGGTCCTACAATGAGCAGTTCTTC,CASSIRAGGSYNEQFF,TRBJ2-1,NA,TRBV19,NA
TGTGCCACTCCCGTCTACAGGGCATTGGAAGCTTTCTTT,CATPVYRALEAFF,TRBJ1-1,NA,TRBV12-1,NA
TGTGCCAGCAGCGTAGAACAGGGGGGGTTAACTGAAGCTTTCTTT,CASSVEQGGLTEAFF,TRBJ1-1,TRBD1,TRBV13,NA
TGCGCCAGCAGCTTGACTAGCGGGAGGGCCCAGGCATCGTCCGAGCAGTACTTC,CASSLTSGRAQASSEQYF,TRBJ2-7,TRBD2,TRBV5-1,NA
TGCGCCAGCAGTGAGTGGGGTAGCAATCAGCCCCAGCATTTT,CASSEWGSNQPQHF,TRBJ1-5,NA,TRBV10-2,NA
TGTGCCAGAGGCAGGTACCAAGAGACCCAGTACTTC,CARGRYQETQYF,TRBJ2-5,NA,TRBV28,NA
TGTGCCATCAGCCCCGGGGCGGAGACCACAGATACGCAGTATTTT,CAISPGAETTDTQYF,TRBJ2-3,NA,TRBV10-3,NA
TGTGCCAGCAGCCCAGGGGCGGTAGCCTACAATGAGCAGTTCTTC,CASSPGAVAYNEQFF,TRBJ2-1,NA,TRBV7-3,NA
TGTGCCAGCAGCCAAGACCTTGCGGGAGAGGGAACCGGGGAGCTGTTTTTT,CASSQDLAGEGTGELFF,TRBJ2-2,TRBD2,TRBV4-2,NA
TGTGCCAGCAGCCTAGGTGGTACCGGGGAGCTGTTTTTT,CASSLGGTGELFF,TRBJ2-2,NA,TRBV9,NA
TGTGCCAGTAGTATTACCAGCGGGCTTTACCAAGAGACCCAGTACTTC,CASSITSGLYQETQYF,TRBJ2-5,NA,TRBV19,NA
TGTGCCAGCAGCCAAGTGCAGCTTAGGAGCTCTGGAAACACCATATATTTT,CASSQVQLRSSGNTIYF,TRBJ1-3,NA,TRBV14,NA
TGTGCCAGTAGTAAAGGGGGGACTAGCGGCTACGAGCAGTACTTC,CASSKGGTSGYEQYF,TRBJ2-7,TRBD2,TRBV19,NA
TGTGCCAGCAGTGCGGGCAGAATCGGAAACACCATATATTTT,CASSAGRIGNTIYF,TRBJ1-3,NA,TRBV25-1,NA
TGCGCCAGCAGGACCAGCACAGATACGCAGTATTTT,CASRTSTDTQYF,TRBJ2-3,NA,TRBV5-1,NA
TGTGCCAGCAGATTACGAGGGTCCGGGGAGCTGTTTTTT,CASRLRGSGELFF,TRBJ2-2,NA,TRBV6-5,NA
TGTGCCAGCAGCTATCTAGCGGGATTGAGCACAGATACGCAGTATTTT,CASSYLAGLSTDTQYF,TRBJ2-3,TRBD2,TRBV7-6,NA
TGCGCCAGCAGCCAGCTGGGAGATGCAAACACTGAAGCTTTCTTT,CASSQLGDANTEAFF,TRBJ1-1,NA,TRBV4-1,NA
TGTGCCAGCAGCGTGGGGGGACTAGCGTTCAGTAGGACAGATACGCAGTATTTT,CASSVGGLAFSRTDTQYF,TRBJ2-3,TRBD2,TRBV7-2,NA
TGTGCCATCAGTGACAGGGGGCTGAACACTGAAGCTTTCTTT,CAISDRGLNTEAFF,TRBJ1-1,TRBD1,TRBV10-3,NA
TGTGCCAGCAGCCCGGGACAGGGCTACGAGCAGTACTTC,CASSPGQGYEQYF,TRBJ2-7,TRBD1,TRBV9,NA
TGCGCCAGCAGAGACGGGACAGGGGCTTTCTTT,CASRDGTGAFF,TRBJ1-1,TRBD1,TRBV5-1,NA